The rows below give T cell receptor beta chains drawn from one sample of a study of T cell repertoires in cytomegalovirus infection. No antigen has been identified for these receptors. One entry per CDR3 protein results from TCRdb running MiXCR on the reads. The table shows under 40,000 distinct CDR3 sequences, with about 54% occurring only once. The input for sequencing was CD8+ T cells from cultured PBMCs, taken from culture after CMV antigen stimulation. Receptors originate from a human donor in good health (CMV status not recorded). Some clones in this sample may be carry-over from other donors' samples. The CDR3 runs from the conserved cysteine through the conserved F or W. The D gene is left open where the match is weak. Size is omitted from some rows. Given values are once, few, many or a class for expanded clones.

J: TRBJ2-2; D: -; V: TRBV6-1; size: -; DNA: TGTGCCAGCACCCCGGTACAGGGAATAAGTTCCACCGGGGAGCTGTTTTTT; CDR3: CASTPVQGISSTGELFF
J: TRBJ2-3; D: -; V: TRBV20-1; size: few; DNA: TGCAGTGCTAGACAAATGGCCTCTACCACAGATACGCAGTATTTT; CDR3: CSARQMASTTDTQYF
J: TRBJ1-1; D: TRBD1; V: TRBV6-1; size: -; DNA: TGTGGCAGCATTTCGCCTGGACAGGCCCAGGATGAAGCTTTCTTT; CDR3: CGSISPGQAQDEAFF
J: TRBJ2-5; D: TRBD2; V: TRBV7-8; size: few; DNA: TGTGCCAGCAGCGGACGGGGCACTAGCGGGGCATACTCCCGAGGAGAGACCCAGTACTTC; CDR3: CASSGRGTSGAYSRGETQYF
J: TRBJ1-6; D: TRBD1; V: TRBV18; size: many; DNA: TGTGCCAGCTCACCTGGTGGGCAGGGGGGCTCACCCCTCCACTTT; CDR3: CASSPGGQGGSPLHF
J: TRBJ2-6; D: -; V: TRBV11-1; size: many; DNA: TGTGCCAGCACCCTTCTGGGGAGCTCTGGGGCCAACGTCCTGACTTTC; CDR3: CASTLLGSSGANVLTF
J: TRBJ2-1; D: TRBD2; V: TRBV7-2; size: -; DNA: TGTGCCAGCAGCTTGTCTAGCGGGAGTTACAATGAGCAGTTCTTC; CDR3: CASSLSSGSYNEQFF
J: TRBJ2-7; D: -; V: TRBV12-3/TRBV12-4; size: -; DNA: TGTGCCAGCAGCTTAGGAGTTCTCTACGAGCAGTACTTC; CDR3: CASSLGVLYEQYF
J: TRBJ2-3; D: -; V: TRBV4-1; size: -; DNA: TGTGCCAGCAGCCAAGATCAAATAGCGACGACAGATACGCAGTATTTT; CDR3: CASSQDQIATTDTQYF
J: TRBJ2-1; D: TRBD2; V: TRBV6-6; size: once; DNA: TGTGCCAGCAGTGTGGGGGACTACGACAATGAGCAGTTCTTC; CDR3: CASSVGDYDNEQFF
J: TRBJ2-7; D: TRBD1; V: TRBV19; size: -; DNA: TGTGCCAGTAAACAGGGGCCAAACTCCTACGAGCAGTACTTC; CDR3: CASKQGPNSYEQYF
J: TRBJ2-2; D: -; V: TRBV7-9; size: medium-sized; DNA: TGTGCCAGCAGCTTGCGTCGCGGGTTTACGACCGGGGAGCTGTTTTTT; CDR3: CASSLRRGFTTGELFF
J: TRBJ2-1; D: -; V: TRBV11-2; size: few; DNA: TGTGCCAGCAGCTTAGGGGGGACCTACAATGAGCAGTTCTTC; CDR3: CASSLGGTYNEQFF
J: TRBJ2-3; D: -; V: TRBV7-3; size: -; DNA: TGTGCCAGCCGGAAAAGAGGCGAGGGCACATTAGATACGCAGTATTTT; CDR3: CASRKRGEGTLDTQYF
J: TRBJ1-5; D: -; V: TRBV5-5; size: -; DNA: TGTGCCAGCAGCTTGCGACCGAACAATCAGCCCCAGCATTTT; CDR3: CASSLRPNNQPQHF
J: TRBJ2-3; D: -; V: TRBV4-2; size: -; DNA: TGTGCCAGCAGCCTCCTATATACGCAGTATTTT; CDR3: CASSLLYTQYF
J: TRBJ2-7; D: -; V: TRBV6-2/TRBV6-3; size: -; DNA: TGTGCCAGCAGTCTAAGGGTCTACGAGCAGTACTTC; CDR3: CASSLRVYEQYF
J: TRBJ2-7; D: -; V: TRBV7-2; size: -; DNA: TGTGCCAGCAGCTTGGCGGGCTACGACGAGCAGTACTTC; CDR3: CASSLAGYDEQYF
J: TRBJ1-6; D: -; V: TRBV7-2; size: few; DNA: TGTGCCAGCAGCCCTGATTGGGGGCTTAATTCACCCCTCCACTTT; CDR3: CASSPDWGLNSPLHF
J: TRBJ1-1; D: -; V: TRBV7-6; size: once; DNA: TGTGCCAGCAGCTTAGGACAGGTTGCCCCGAACACTGAAGCTTTCTTT; CDR3: CASSLGQVAPNTEAFF
J: TRBJ2-7; D: TRBD2; V: TRBV4-2; size: -; DNA: TGTGCCAGCAGCCAAGGGCTAGCGGGATCGTACGAGCAGTACTTC; CDR3: CASSQGLAGSYEQYF
J: TRBJ2-3; D: -; V: TRBV12-3/TRBV12-4; size: -; DNA: TGTGCCAGCAGTCAATCGGACTATACCACAGATACGCAGTATTTT; CDR3: CASSQSDYTTDTQYF
J: TRBJ1-5; D: TRBD1; V: TRBV6-6; size: -; DNA: TGTGCCAGCAGTTTGAAACAGGGGTTTCAGCCCCAGCATTTT; CDR3: CASSLKQGFQPQHF
J: TRBJ2-1; D: -; V: TRBV18; size: -; DNA: TGTGCCAGCTCACCGAAGAATGAGCAGTTCTTC; CDR3: CASSPKNEQFF
J: TRBJ1-1; D: -; V: TRBV11-2; size: -; DNA: TGTGCCAGCAGCTCCCGTGTCGGGGCGGGAAACACTGAAGCTTTCTTT; CDR3: CASSSRVGAGNTEAFF
J: TRBJ2-7; D: TRBD2; V: TRBV30; size: -; DNA: TGTGCCTGGAGTGTAGGGCTAGCGGAGGGTACGAACTTCTACGAGCAGTACTTC; CDR3: CAWSVGLAEGTNFYEQYF
J: TRBJ2-7; D: -; V: TRBV7-8; size: -; DNA: TGTGCCAGCAGCTTAGTTGGTCCCGGGGAGCAGTACTTC; CDR3: CASSLVGPGEQYF
J: TRBJ2-1; D: -; V: TRBV7-2; size: -; DNA: TGTGCCAGCAGCTTAATCTCCTACAATGAGCAGTTCTTC; CDR3: CASSLISYNEQFF
J: TRBJ2-1; D: -; V: TRBV28; size: -; DNA: TGTGCCAGCAGTTTATATCAGGTAGACAATGAGCAGTTCTTC; CDR3: CASSLYQVDNEQFF
J: TRBJ2-1; D: -; V: TRBV7-9; size: -; DNA: TGTGCCAGCAGCTTAAGAACGGGTCTAACGAGCTCCTACAATGAGCAGTTCTTC; CDR3: CASSLRTGLTSSYNEQFF
J: TRBJ2-1; D: -; V: TRBV7-6; size: -; DNA: TGTGCCAGCAGCTCCCTTACGTATGGAGCGGCTGAGCAGTTCTTC; CDR3: CASSSLTYGAAEQFF
J: TRBJ1-1; D: -; V: TRBV19; size: -; DNA: TGTGCCAGTAGTATATGGCTCTTGAACACTGAAGCTTTCTTT; CDR3: CASSIWLLNTEAFF
J: TRBJ2-2; D: -; V: TRBV12-3/TRBV12-4; size: few; DNA: TGTGCCAGCAGGCCCGACTCTGGGACTGATTGGAACACCGGGGAGCTGTTTTTT; CDR3: CASRPDSGTDWNTGELFF
J: TRBJ1-6; D: -; V: TRBV7-6; size: few; DNA: TGTGCCAGCAGCTTTCGTCAGGGGCATTCACCCCTCCACTTT; CDR3: CASSFRQGHSPLHF
J: TRBJ2-5; D: -; V: TRBV7-9; size: many; DNA: TGTGCCAGCAGATGGGGAGGCGATGAGACCCAGTACTTC; CDR3: CASRWGGDETQYF
J: TRBJ2-1; D: -; V: TRBV25-1; size: -; DNA: TGTGCCAGCGGCACGAACGCCTACAATGAGCAGTTCTTC; CDR3: CASGTNAYNEQFF
J: TRBJ2-1; D: -; V: TRBV9; size: once; DNA: TGTGCCAGCAGCGCTCCTCGGGACGACGTGTACAATGAGCAGTTCTTC; CDR3: CASSAPRDDVYNEQFF
J: TRBJ2-3; D: -; V: TRBV7-8; size: -; DNA: TGTGCCAGCAGGCTCGCGAAACTAGCCGGCACTAGCACAGATACGCAGTATTTT; CDR3: CASRLAKLAGTSTDTQYF
J: TRBJ2-5; D: TRBD2; V: TRBV6-1; size: -; DNA: TGTGCCATCCGGGGGGTGGGAGAGACCCAGTACTTC; CDR3: CAIRGVGETQYF
J: TRBJ1-5; D: -; V: TRBV7-2; size: few; DNA: TGTGCCAGCAGCACCATACAGGGATTCAATCAGCCCCAGCATTTT; CDR3: CASSTIQGFNQPQHF
J: TRBJ2-7; D: TRBD2; V: TRBV7-2; size: -; DNA: TGTGCCAGCAGCCGCCCTCTAGCGGGAGTTTTTGAGCAGTACTTC; CDR3: CASSRPLAGVFEQYF
J: TRBJ2-1; D: -; V: TRBV6-2/TRBV6-3; size: few; DNA: TGTGCCAGCTCTTTTGGTCGTGAGCAGTTCTTC; CDR3: CASSFGREQFF
J: TRBJ2-7; D: -; V: TRBV28; size: -; DNA: TGTGCCAGCAGTTTAGGCAGGGGCGAGCAGTACTTC; CDR3: CASSLGRGEQYF
J: TRBJ1-2; D: -; V: TRBV28; size: -; DNA: TGTGCCAGCACCCGGCCACCTAACTATGGCTACACCTTC; CDR3: CASTRPPNYGYTF
J: TRBJ2-7; D: -; V: TRBV7-7; size: -; DNA: TGTGCCAGCAGCCGCGGGGAGACCTACGAGCAGTACTTC; CDR3: CASSRGETYEQYF